The rows below give T cell receptor beta chains drawn from one sample of a study of T cells in Graves' hyperthyroidism and ophthalmopathy. MiXCR was run by TCRdb on the multiplex PCR reads, yielding one entry per CDR3 protein. The sample comprises roughly 700,000 distinct CDR3 sequences, 35% of which are singletons, and 31% rests with the top ten. The sequenced sample was blood. The source is a middle-aged woman with Graves' hyperthyroidism. Both conserved end residues are part of each CDR3. A D gene is named only where the DNA matches it firmly. The listing skips clone size in some rows; elsewhere it reads once, few, many or a size class.

clone_size	v_call	j_call	d_call	cdr3_aa	cdr3_nt
NA	TRBV2	TRBJ1-2	NA	CASRGGTDLEGYTF	TGTGCCAGCAGGGGCGGGACGGATTTGGAAGGCTACACCTTC
NA	TRBV5-1	TRBJ2-7	TRBD1	CASSPRKDRGSYEQYF	TGCGCCAGCAGCCCAAGAAAGGACAGGGGGTCCTACGAGCAGTACTTC
many	TRBV10-1	TRBJ2-2	TRBD2	CASSSGGITGELFF	TGCGCCAGCAGCAGCGGGGGGATCACCGGGGAGCTGTTTTTT
few	TRBV14	TRBJ1-6	NA	CASSQVGGPPLHF	TGTGCCAGCAGCCAAGTTGGGGGTCCACCCCTCCACTTT
many	TRBV12-3/TRBV12-4	TRBJ1-2	NA	CASSLGGLAYGYTF	TGTGCCAGCAGCCTTGGAGGGTTAGCCTATGGCTACACCTTC
many	TRBV29-1	TRBJ1-5	NA	CSVQDVSNQPQHF	TGCAGCGTCCAGGACGTTAGCAATCAGCCCCAGCATTTT
NA	TRBV7-9	TRBJ1-6	NA	CASSLEMVTPLHF	TGTGCCAGCAGCTTAGAAATGGTGACACCCCTCCACTTT
many	TRBV4-3	TRBJ1-2	NA	CASSQELDPGHTF	TGCGCCAGCAGCCAAGAGCTCGATCCAGGTCACACCTTC
many	TRBV2	TRBJ1-1	NA	CASSAGTREAFF	TGTGCCAGCAGTGCGGGAACCCGAGAAGCTTTCTTT
NA	TRBV29-1	TRBJ2-5	TRBD1	CSVDGQAGETQYF	TGCAGCGTTGACGGACAGGCAGGGGAGACCCAGTACTTC
few	TRBV4-3	TRBJ1-2	NA	CASSQDQNSNYGYTF	TGCGCCAGCAGCCAAGATCAAAACAGTAACTATGGCTACACCTTC
NA	TRBV20-1	TRBJ2-5	NA	CSARDFYGSQETQYF	TGCAGTGCTAGAGATTTTTACGGGAGCCAAGAGACCCAGTACTTC
many	TRBV7-2	TRBJ2-6	NA	CASSQTGYSGANVLTF	TGTGCCAGCAGCCAGACTGGGTACTCTGGGGCCAACGTCCTGACTTTC
many	TRBV25-1	TRBJ1-5	NA	CASSDPGGPSNQPQHF	TGTGCCAGCAGTGATCCCGGGGGCCCGAGCAATCAGCCCCAGCATTTT
many	TRBV29-1	TRBJ1-2	TRBD1	CSVGQGADYGYTF	TGCAGCGTTGGACAGGGGGCGGACTATGGCTACACCTTC
few	TRBV6-5	TRBJ2-2	TRBD1	CASSEGYRTGGFGELFF	TGTGCCAGCAGTGAAGGGTATAGGACAGGGGGCTTCGGGGAGCTGTTTTTT
many	TRBV29-1	TRBJ1-1	NA	CSVGLQDINTEAFF	TGCAGCGTCGGATTACAGGACATCAACACTGAAGCTTTCTTT
once	TRBV10-3	TRBJ1-2	TRBD1	CAISEKVDRDVSYTF	TGTGCCATCAGTGAGAAAGTGGACAGGGATGTTAGCTACACCTTC
few	TRBV4-3	TRBJ1-3	TRBD1	CASSLGTGHGNTIYF	TGCGCCAGCAGCCTAGGGACAGGGCACGGAAACACCATATATTTT
NA	TRBV7-2	TRBJ1-6	NA	CTSSVDRGNSPLHF	TGTACCAGCAGCGTAGACCGGGGGAATTCACCCCTCCACTTT
many	TRBV12-3/TRBV12-4	TRBJ2-5	TRBD2	CASSHAGGQETQYF	TGTGCCAGCAGCCACGCGGGGGGGCAAGAGACCCAGTACTTC
many	TRBV29-1	TRBJ1-1	NA	CSVALGGVAFF	TGCAGCGTCGCCCTTGGGGGGGTGGCTTTCTTT
many	TRBV4-1	TRBJ2-7	NA	CASSQERTGKQYF	TGCGCCAGCAGCCAAGAACGGACCGGTAAGCAGTACTTC
many	TRBV2	TRBJ1-2	TRBD1	CASSETFRTGMYGYTF	TGTGCCAGCAGTGAAACCTTCAGGACAGGGATGTATGGCTACACCTTC
NA	TRBV7-2	TRBJ2-1	NA	CASSLGRAGQFF	TGTGCCAGCAGCTTGGGCCGGGCGGGGCAGTTCTTC
NA	TRBV6-5	TRBJ1-6	NA	CASSYDKWVLAGRNSPLHF	TGTGCCAGCAGTTACGATAAGTGGGTGTTGGCAGGGAGGAATTCACCCCTCCACTTT
few	TRBV7-2	TRBJ1-4	TRBD1	CASSLGFVSARDRREKLFF	TGTGCCAGCAGCTTAGGATTTGTTAGTGCCCGGGACAGGCGTGAAAAACTGTTTTTT
few	TRBV7-2	TRBJ2-5	TRBD1	CASSPHNRDSQHETQYF	TGTGCCAGCAGCCCCCATAACCGGGACAGCCAACACGAGACCCAGTACTTC
many	TRBV12-3/TRBV12-4	TRBJ1-1	NA	CASSFGTGTEAFF	TGTGCCAGCAGCTTTGGGACGGGGACTGAAGCTTTCTTT
NA	TRBV6-5	TRBJ1-2	NA	CASSYSYRPTYGYTF	TGTGCCAGCAGTTACTCGTATCGGCCGACTTATGGCTACACCTTC
many	TRBV4-3	TRBJ2-5	NA	CASSQPRASERETQYF	TGCGCCAGCAGCCAACCTCGGGCTAGCGAGCGAGAGACCCAGTACTTC
few	TRBV28	TRBJ1-1	NA	CASSLGRHLEAFF	TGTGCCAGCAGTTTAGGCCGGCACCTTGAAGCTTTCTTT
NA	TRBV7-2	TRBJ1-6	TRBD1	CASTQGQVNYSPLHF	TGTGCCAGCACCCAGGGACAGGTGAACTATTCACCCCTCCACTTT
NA	TRBV6-1	TRBJ2-5	NA	CASSPGSHGETQYF	TGTGCCAGCAGCCCAGGTTCCCACGGGGAGACCCAGTACTTC
NA	TRBV5-1	TRBJ1-5	TRBD1	CASSLTGGVYQPQHF	TGCGCCAGCAGCTTGACAGGGGGGGTCTATCAGCCCCAGCATTTT
NA	TRBV19	TRBJ2-2	TRBD1	CASTLVDRDGELFF	TGTGCCAGTACTCTAGTGGACAGGGACGGGGAGCTGTTTTTT
once	TRBV29-1	TRBJ1-2	NA	CSVEADQGNGYTF	TGCAGCGTTGAGGCCGATCAGGGGAATGGCTACACCTTC
NA	TRBV15	TRBJ1-2	NA	CATSRDRESGYGYTF	TGTGCCACCAGCAGAGATCGAGAGAGCGGCTATGGCTACACCTTC
NA	TRBV4-3	TRBJ1-1	NA	CASSQVNENTEAFF	TGCGCCAGCAGCCAAGTAAACGAGAACACTGAAGCTTTCTTT
NA	TRBV7-2	TRBJ2-3	TRBD2	CASSLVALAGVDTQYF	TGTGCCAGCAGCTTAGTAGCACTAGCGGGAGTAGATACGCAGTATTTT
NA	TRBV6-5	TRBJ1-2	TRBD1	CASTGAAGYTF	TGTGCCAGTACAGGGGCGGCTGGCTACACCTTC
NA	TRBV6-1	TRBJ2-2	NA	CASREYGELFF	TGTGCCAGCAGAGAGTACGGGGAGCTGTTTTTT
few	TRBV7-9	TRBJ1-1	TRBD1	CASSPGQVMNTEAFF	TGTGCCAGCAGTCCCGGACAGGTCATGAACACTGAAGCTTTCTTT